The 29 T cell receptor beta chains given below trace back to one sample, sequenced in a study of blood T cell repertoires in COVID-19. Sequencing was performed with immunoSEQ multiplex PCR; in TCRdb, only in-frame clones are kept and a portion is missing. The table records about 230,000 clones, around 86% of them present only once. The sequenced sample consisted of peripheral blood. All receptors come from a man aged 45-60 years with COVID-19, enrolled during active disease.

This clone has a single count. Other DNA sequences of this sample code for an identical CDR3. The rearrangement links TRBV5-6 to TRBJ1-1; D perhaps matches TRBD1 (6 bases). The CDR3 extends over 14 amino acids. Germline V gene lookup returns CDR1 SGHDT and CDR2 YYEEEE. The ends were cut back, 2 bases at V and 2 bases at J, with 10 bases in the middle. The CDR3 bases are TGTGCCAGCAGCTTACGACAGGCAAACACTGAAGCTTTCTTT. Encoded protein: CASSLRQANTEAFF.

The chain couples TRBV7-3 to TRBJ2-3; TRBD2 is a possible D gene (6 bases). The CDR3 length is 15 residues. Trimming removed 6 bases at V and 0 bases at J, with 13 bases between. CDR1 and CDR2 (germline): SGHTA, FQGTGA. CDR3 coding DNA: TGTGCCAGCAGAGCTCACGGGACTAGCACAGATACGCAGTATTTT. It encodes CASRAHGTSTDTQYF.

The J gene is TRBJ2-2, the V gene TRBV2; D might be TRBD2 (6 bases). The germline V gene encodes CDR1 SNHLY and CDR2 FYNNEI. The CDR3 contains 16 residues. Trimming removed 6 bases at V and 2 bases at J, with 16 bases between. The CDR3 coding sequence is TGTGCCAGCAGCGCCCTCGGGACTCTTAACACCGGGGAGCTGTTTTTT. This encodes CASSALGTLNTGELFF.

The chain joins TRBV5-5 to TRBJ2-7; TRBD2 is a possible D gene (5 bases). Germline V gene lookup returns CDR1 SGHKS and CDR2 YYEKEE (reference sequence). Between the trimmed V and J ends, which lost 0 bases and 0 bases, there was a span of 16 bases. This CDR3 region has 17 residues. The CDR3 coding sequence is TGTGCCAGCAGCTTGGATGGGAGTGGCCCCCGCTCCTACGAGCAGTACTTC. It yields the protein CASSLDGSGPRSYEQYF.

The V call is TRBV10-1, the J call TRBJ1-1; tentatively, D is TRBD1 (6 bases). This CDR3 spans 13 amino acids. Germline CDR1 WNHNN, CDR2 SYGVQD (reference sequence). V lost 5 bases, J lost 1 base, and 8 bases lay in between. The CDR3 spells CASSLDRNTEAFF. The CDR3 region has the DNA TGCGCCAGCAGTCTGGACAGGAACACTGAAGCTTTCTTT.

CDR3 amino acids: CASSLTGTGATANTGELFF. DNA for the CDR3: TGTGCCAGCTCACTAACCGGGACAGGGGCGACTGCAAACACCGGGGAGCTGTTTTTT. The chain links TRBV18 to TRBJ2-2; 10 bases match TRBD1. J was trimmed by 2 bases and V by 4 bases; bases with no gene match: 13. CDR1 is KGHSH, CDR2 LQKENI, per germline. The CDR3 extends over 19 amino acids.

J is TRBJ2-2 and V is TRBV24-1; 7 positions agree with TRBD1. The CDR3 covers 17 residues. V was clipped by 2 bases and J by 0 bases; unmatched bases: 5. Germline-derived CDR1 and CDR2 are KGHDR and SFDVKD. CDR3 protein: CATSDYRQGPNTGELFF. In DNA, the CDR3 is TGTGCCACCAGTGATTACCGACAGGGACCGAACACCGGGGAGCTGTTTTTT.

The chain links TRBV4-1 to TRBJ1-1, with 7 bases matching TRBD1. The ends lost 0 bases at V and 5 bases at J; junction bases unmatched: 6. The length of the CDR3 is 15 residues. Germline V gives CDR1 MGHRA, CDR2 YSYEKL. CDR3 sequence: CASSQEDRVRTEAFF. CDR3 bases: TGCGCCAGCAGCCAAGAAGACAGGGTAAGAACTGAAGCTTTCTTT.

This clone was seen more than once but under ten times. The chain uses TRBV6-5 and TRBJ2-7; possible D gene TRBD1, 5 bases. The CDR3 has 12 residues. In germline, CDR1 is MNHEY, CDR2 SVGAGI. The germline V and J ends were trimmed by 6 bases and 6 bases, with 12 bases remaining between them. CDR3 DNA sequence: TGTGCCAGCAGCACGGACACTTCCGAGCAGTACTTC. Translated, it gives CASSTDTSEQYF.

The genes are TRBV5-8 and TRBJ1-2, with TRBD1 matching 9 bases. CDR1 SGHTS and CDR2 YDEGEE come from the germline V gene. The CDR3 runs to 17 residues. Trimming took 6 bases from V and 5 from J; bases not matched to a gene: 17. The CDR3 loop reads CASTEMDSGQGFYGYTF. CDR3 in DNA: TGTGCCAGCACCGAAATGGATTCGGGACAGGGATTTTATGGCTACACCTTC.

This chain's CDR3 is CATSKSIQGPNEKLFF. Written as DNA, the CDR3 is TGTGCCACCAGCAAATCGATCCAGGGTCCTAATGAAAAACTGTTTTTT. V usage is TRBV15 and J usage is TRBJ1-4, with D perhaps matching TRBD1 (5 bases). The germline V and J ends were trimmed by 4 bases and 3 bases, with 15 bases remaining between them. Germline V gene lookup returns CDR1 LNHNV and CDR2 YYDKDF (reference sequence). The CDR3 sequence is 16 residues long.

The chain joins TRBV5-1 to TRBJ2-1, with D perhaps TRBD2 (5 bases). There are 14 residues in the CDR3. Germline V gene lookup returns CDR1 SGHRS and CDR2 YFSETQ. The V gene lost 2 bases and the J gene lost 0 bases, with 6 bases spanning the gap. The CDR3 here is CASSFGSSYNEQFF. The CDR3 nucleotides read TGCGCCAGCAGCTTTGGGAGCTCCTACAATGAGCAGTTCTTC.

This CDR3 is CASSESRDRNGYTF. In DNA, the CDR3 is TGCGCCAGCAGTGAGTCGCGGGACAGAAATGGCTACACCTTC. This chain links TRBV10-1 with TRBJ1-2, with TRBD1 matching over 7 bases. This CDR3 comprises 14 residues. V lost 0 bases, J lost 6 bases, and 4 bases stayed unmatched. The germline V gene encodes CDR1 WNHNN and CDR2 SYGVQD (reference sequence).

This sequence joins TRBV5-5 and TRBJ1-5; D remains unclear. Trimming removed 3 bases from V and 0 bases from J, with 13 bases in between. Germline V lookup: CDR1 SGHKS, CDR2 YYEKEE (reference sequence). The CDR3 consists of 16 residues. The CDR3 spells CASSSSGHYSNQPQHF. The CDR3 DNA reads TGTGCCAGCAGCTCCAGTGGTCACTATAGCAATCAGCCCCAGCATTTT.

The chain uses TRBV2 and TRBJ1-4; 7 bases fit TRBD1. CDR3 length equals 14 residues. Germline values: CDR1 SNHLY, CDR2 FYNNEI. J was trimmed by 7 bases and V by 5 bases; bases with no gene match: 7. The CDR3 DNA reads as TGTGCCAGCAGTTCAACAGGGGCGGGTGAAAAACTGTTTTTT. Its translation is CASSSTGAGEKLFF.

This chain joins TRBV28 and TRBJ2-5, with D tentatively TRBD1 (6 bases). This CDR3 is 13 amino acids long. V dropped 5 bases and J dropped 4 bases, with 11 bases sitting between them. Germline-derived CDR1 and CDR2 are MDHEN and SYDVKM. The CDR3 sequence is CASSNTGRETQYF. The CDR3 DNA sequence: TGTGCCAGCAGTAACACAGGGCGAGAGACCCAGTACTTC.

This chain joins TRBV20-1 and TRBJ1-5; perhaps TRBD1 as D (5 bases). V was shortened by 3 bases and J by 6 bases, with 9 bases between the two germline ends. Germline lookup yields CDR1 DFQATT and CDR2 SNEGSKA (reference sequence). CDR3 length: 12 amino acids. The CDR3 protein is CSASRGGQPQHF. CDR3 nucleotide sequence: TGCAGTGCTAGTAGGGGAGGTCAGCCCCAGCATTTT.

This clone has only one observation. CDR3 region: CASSFDYRVGYTF. The CDR3 nucleotides read TGTGCCAGCAGTTTCGACTACAGGGTCGGCTACACCTTC. The rearrangement links TRBV12-3 or TRBV12-4 to TRBJ1-2, with a weak D call TRBD1 (6 bases). The CDR3 covers 13 residues. V was trimmed by 3 bases and J by 8 bases, leaving 13 bases between them.

The rearrangement links TRBV9 to TRBJ1-2; 10 nucleotides agree with TRBD1. From germline, CDR1 is SGDLS and CDR2 YYNGEE. V lost 2 bases to trimming and J lost 2 bases; unmatched junction nucleotides: 3. This CDR3 has 15 residues. CDR3: CASSVAGQGNYGYTF. CDR3 nucleotides: TGTGCCAGCAGCGTCGCGGGACAGGGGAACTATGGCTACACCTTC.

The chain joins TRBV18 to TRBJ2-7; D possibly corresponds to TRBD1 (6 bases). The V and J ends lost 5 bases and 4 bases respectively, with 12 bases between them. The germline V gene has CDR1 KGHSH and CDR2 LQKENI. The CDR3 runs to 13 residues. CDR3 bases: TGTGCCAGCTCATCCCAGGGGAGTTACGAGCAGTACTTC. As protein: CASSSQGSYEQYF.

This chain joins TRBV5-1 and TRBJ2-1; 7 bases map to TRBD2. CDR3 length: 14 amino acids. The germline V gene has CDR1 SGHRS and CDR2 YFSETQ. V dropped 0 bases and J dropped 7; count of bases not matched to a gene: 4. CDR3 nucleotide sequence: TGCGCCAGCAGCTTGGGGACTAGTGATAATGAGCAGTTCTTC. Its protein product is CASSLGTSDNEQFF.

This rearrangement joins TRBV7-3 to TRBJ2-1; D is unclear. With 2 bases removed from V and 1 base from J, the gap between germline ends came to 9 bases. Germline lookup yields CDR1 SGHTA and CDR2 FQGTGA. The CDR3 totals 15 residues. CDR3 in DNA: TGTGCCAGCAGCTTAGCAGGAATGTCCTACAATGAGCAGTTCTTC. It yields the protein CASSLAGMSYNEQFF.

The chain recombines TRBV6-2 or TRBV6-3 with TRBJ2-3; D perhaps matches TRBD1 (6 bases). The V and J ends lost 5 bases and 0 bases respectively, with 18 bases between them. CDR1 and CDR2 from the germline V gene are MNHEY and SVGEGT. The CDR3 is 17 residues long. The CDR3 bases are TGTGCCAGCAGTACCATTAACAGGGACCGAAGCACAGATACGCAGTATTTT. Residues: CASSTINRDRSTDTQYF.

The rearrangement uses TRBV28 and TRBJ1-6; 10 bases map to TRBD1. V was clipped by 5 bases and J by 11 bases; unmatched bases: 6. The CDR3 runs 14 residues. Germline CDR1 reads MDHEN; CDR2 reads SYDVKM. The chain's CDR3 is CASSPTGGATPLHF. As DNA, the CDR3 is TGTGCCAGCAGTCCGACAGGGGGCGCGACACCCCTCCACTTT.

The chain links TRBV10-1 to TRBJ2-1, with 15 bases identical to TRBD2. V dropped 11 bases and J dropped 4; count of bases not matched to a gene: 6. The CDR3 extends over 15 amino acids. Looked up from germline, CDR1 is WNHNN and CDR2 is SYGVQD (reference sequence). CDR3: CAPRGTSGGYNEQFF. Written as DNA, the CDR3 is TGCGCCCCCAGAGGGACTAGCGGGGGGTACAATGAGCAGTTCTTC.

This clone is termed medium-sized (0.01 to 0.1%). The chain couples TRBV6-6 to TRBJ1-1; TRBD1 is a possible D gene (6 bases). Germline V gene sequence: CDR1 MNHNY, CDR2 SVGAGI (reference sequence). This CDR3 is built from 13 residues. Trimming removed 5 bases at V and 1 base at J, with 8 bases between. The CDR3 DNA is TGTGCCAGCAGTGAGGGACAGAACACTGAAGCTTTCTTT. Its translation: CASSEGQNTEAFF.

The CDR3 loop is CASSLGLAGRQLVADTQYF. CDR3 in DNA: TGTGCCAGCAGCTTAGGACTAGCGGGAAGACAACTTGTGGCGGATACGCAGTATTTT. The chain couples TRBV7-9 to TRBJ2-3; 11 positions agree with TRBD2. This CDR3 comprises 19 residues. J gave up 6 bases and V 1 base, and 15 bases lay outside the gene matches. Per the germline V gene, CDR1 is SEHNR and CDR2 is FQNEAQ (reference sequence).

The chain carries TRBV7-9 and TRBJ2-7; D not resolved. Germline CDR1 SEHNR, CDR2 FQNEAQ (reference sequence). The V and J ends lost 0 bases and 3 bases respectively, with 9 bases between them. The CDR3 totals 14 residues. In DNA, the CDR3 is TGTGCCAGCAGCTTAGCGTCTGGCAGCTACGAGCAGTACTTC. Translated: CASSLASGSYEQYF.

Only one count was recorded for this clone. This chain links TRBV7-2 with TRBJ2-1; 11 positions match TRBD2. CDR3 length: 14 amino acids. Unmatched junction bases numbered 5, after V lost 7 bases and J lost 6 bases. Germline V gene data show CDR1 as SGHTA and CDR2 as FQGNSA. The chain's CDR3 is CASTLAGGFNEQFF. CDR3 in DNA: TGTGCCAGCACCCTAGCGGGGGGATTCAATGAGCAGTTCTTC.